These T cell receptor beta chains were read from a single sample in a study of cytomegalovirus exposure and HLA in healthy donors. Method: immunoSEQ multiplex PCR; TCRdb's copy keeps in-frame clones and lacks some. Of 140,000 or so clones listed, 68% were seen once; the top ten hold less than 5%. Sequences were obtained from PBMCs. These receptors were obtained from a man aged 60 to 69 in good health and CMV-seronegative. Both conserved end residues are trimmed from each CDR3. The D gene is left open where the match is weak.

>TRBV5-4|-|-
ASSPEISYEQY
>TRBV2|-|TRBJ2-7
ASRTDVEQY
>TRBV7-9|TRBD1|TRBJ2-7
ASSLPGQGYEQY
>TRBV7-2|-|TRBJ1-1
ASSPSPGGTEAF
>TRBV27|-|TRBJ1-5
ASRKLSENQPQH
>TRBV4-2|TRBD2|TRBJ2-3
ASSPRSSGRSTDTQY
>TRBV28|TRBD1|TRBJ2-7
ASSFWDSGTSYEQY
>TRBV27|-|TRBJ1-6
ASSASTHDRTLH
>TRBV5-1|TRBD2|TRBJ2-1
ASSLDSPGGNEQF
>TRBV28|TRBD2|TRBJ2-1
ASSTGTSDDEQF
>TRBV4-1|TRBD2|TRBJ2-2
ASSPGLARTYTGELF